This section outlines one TCR beta chain sequence together with its context. The data belong to a study of blood T cell repertoires in COVID-19. This CDR3 region has 16 residues. Germline V gives CDR1 MGHRA, CDR2 YSYEKL. V was pared by 0 bases and J by 3 bases, with 14 bases between. Sequencing was performed with immunoSEQ multiplex PCR; in TCRdb, only in-frame clones are kept and a portion is missing. The sample records under 300,000 clones, 80% to 90% being singletons. This chain connects TRBV4-1 to TRBJ1-1; D is ambiguous. Sequencing was done on a sample of PBMCs or T cells enriched from blood (not recorded which). The sequence derives from a woman younger than 30 who had recovered from COVID-19. The CDR3, as DNA: TGCGCCAGCAGCCAAGAATGGCGACCCGGGTACACTGAAGCTTTCTTT. It encodes CASSQEWRPGYTEAFF.